The present T cell receptor beta chain was sequenced within a study of T-cell memory formation after mild COVID-19. Overall study results and limits: Clones contracting over day 15 to 85 were CD4/CD8 balanced, with later expanders leaning CD4+.

TCRdb passed the 5' RACE reads through MiXCR, listing each CDR3 protein once. The table shows about 560,000 distinct CDR3 sequences, with 15% to 20% occurring only once. CDR3 size: 16 residues. Germline CDR1 is MDHEN and CDR2 is SYDVKM. V lost 7 bases to trimming and J lost 0 bases, with 15 bases between them. Notes on this clonotype: Antigen: not known.

Sequenced: PBMCs or a T cell subset sorted from them (not recorded which). The chain employs TRBV28 and TRBJ2-2; no firm D call. The receptor was derived from an adult woman who had mild COVID-19 (a few samples of this study predate the infection). Cell type and time point are not known. The CDR3 region is CASIASPPANTGELFF. CDR3 sequence (DNA): TGTGCCAGCATCGCCTCACCCCCCGCGAACACCGGGGAGCTGTTTTTT.